This paragraph covers one T cell receptor beta chain sequence. The antigen remains unidentified. One entry per CDR3 protein results from TCRdb running MiXCR on the 5' RACE reads. This table has 450,000 or so distinct CDR3 sequences, approximately 25% appearing once. The source of the sample is a study of identical twins. This CDR3 contains 11 residues. Trimming cost V 3 bases and J 7 bases, with 4 bases left between them. The V gene's germline CDR1 is MDHEN and CDR2 SYDVKM. Study results and caveats: For zero-insertion analyses, partial confounding could come from invariant MAIT and iNKT cells.

This sample was shared with a second study, whose subject was T cells expressing NK-cell markers.

The clonotype originates from a woman under 30 in good health. The material sequenced was CD4+ T cells sorted from blood. The rearrangement joins TRBV28 to TRBJ1-5; no clear D. CDR3 sequence reads: CASSLVQPQHF. CDR3 nucleotide sequence: TGTGCCAGCAGTTTGGTACAGCCCCAGCATTTT.